The present TCR beta chain was sequenced within a study of OX40 agonist ivuxolimab in advanced cancers. Study context: Three dose-escalation patients had partial responses: one with hepatocellular carcinoma and two with cutaneous melanoma.

A single count supports this clone. Clones were sequenced by immunoSEQ multiplex PCR, and TCRdb holds only the in-frame ones, with some missing. This table holds about 32,000 clones, roughly 76% found once. The V end lost 3 bases, the J end lost 0 bases, and 8 bases lay between the germline ends. Germline CDR1 and CDR2: KGHSH and LQKENI. This CDR3 spans 14 amino acids. Source: CD4+ or CD8+ T cells sorted from blood, taken in a trial of the OX40 agonist ivuxolimab. The V and J genes are TRBV18 and TRBJ2-5; D possibly matches TRBD1 or TRBD2 (6 bases each). This TCR came from an adult with an advanced solid tumor such as melanoma, head and neck, liver or kidney cancer. CDR3 residues: CASSPRGDQETQYF. CDR3 in DNA: TGTGCCAGCTCACCTAGGGGGGACCAAGAGACCCAGTACTTC.